This T cell receptor beta chain is drawn from a study of human T cells and chemical hapten exposure. Study observations and caveats: Having alopecia, donors may respond immunologically unlike healthy people.

Time point indicated: patch test 1, 2 weeks after DPC sensitization. Treatment specified: therapeutic diphenylcyclopropenone sensitization with weekly scalp DPC. The authors extracted total RNA from unfractionated whole blood. This clonotype was detected many times. The antigen is unknown. MiXCR was run by TCRdb on the RACE reads, yielding one entry per CDR3 protein. Here the sample spans around 50,000 distinct CDR3 sequences, roughly 9.5% being singletons. Germline assignment: CDR1 LNHDA and CDR2 SQIVND (reference sequence). The J segment lost 2 bases and the V segment lost 6 bases, leaving 4 bases of the junction unmatched. CDR3 length equals 14 residues.

The V call is TRBV19, the J call TRBJ1-5; 7 bases fit TRBD1. Sample: whole blood, taken in connection with sensitization to the hapten diphenylcyclopropenone (DPC). The TCR was taken from a woman aged 45-60 years with alopecia areata. Some clones in this sample may be carry-over from other donors' samples. The CDR3 DNA reads as TGTGCCAGTAGGATTCAGGGGGGCAATCAGCCCCAGCATTTT. Amino acids: CASRIQGGNQPQHF.